This passage covers 16 T cell receptor beta chains from one sample sequenced in a study of CD8+ T cells in alopecia areata. Treatment indicated: oral pan-JAK inhibitor, 5-10 mg twice daily. Investigators isolated RNA and reverse transcribed it into cDNA to act as the sequencing template. The protocol was immunoSEQ multiplex PCR, while the TCRdb copy is restricted to in-frame clones and leaves out a portion. The sample shows about 90,000 clones, 44% of them seen only once. The source material was CD8+ T cells sorted from blood, sampled at week 24, from a patient treated with tofacitinib. These receptors originate from a human donor with alopecia areata.

This clone was seen repeatedly, ten times or more. The V gene is TRBV5-1, the J gene TRBJ1-3; no firm D call. V was pared by 0 bases and J by 5 bases, with 9 bases between. Germline V gives CDR1 SGHRS, CDR2 YFSETQ. The CDR3 covers 14 residues. The CDR3 DNA sequence: TGCGCCAGCAGCTTGGAAACTTTGAGAAACACCATATATTTT. Translation gives CASSLETLRNTIYF.

The rearrangement joins TRBV9 to TRBJ2-7, with D possibly matching TRBD2 (6 bases). Germline V gives CDR1 SGDLS, CDR2 YYNGEE. This CDR3 has 18 amino acids. V lost 0 bases, J lost 0 bases, and 19 bases lay in between. The CDR3 sequence: CASSVGLIGGTDSYEQYF. The DNA of the CDR3 is TGTGCCAGCAGCGTAGGGCTTATCGGCGGGACCGACTCCTACGAGCAGTACTTC.

This clone occurred once. The rearrangement links TRBV4-1 to TRBJ2-3, with TRBD1 as a possible D gene (6 bases). The CDR3 spans 15 residues. Germline CDR1 and CDR2: MGHRA and YSYEKL. V was cut by 3 bases and J by 0 bases, with 10 bases left in between. CDR3 protein: CASSHGGGSTDTQYF. The CDR3 DNA is TGCGCCAGCAGCCATGGGGGCGGGAGCACAGATACGCAGTATTTT.

The genes are TRBV27 and TRBJ2-7, with D perhaps assigned TRBD1 or TRBD2 (6 bases each). V lost 3 bases, J lost 6 bases, and 18 bases lay in between. This CDR3 has 15 amino acids. CDR1 and CDR2 (germline): MNHEY, SMNVEV (reference sequence). CDR3 loop: CASSLGGNLGGEQYF. CDR3 coding DNA: TGTGCCAGCAGTTTGGGGGGCAACCTGGGTGGCGAGCAGTACTTC.

CDR3 amino acids: CASSLGGMATEAFF. The CDR3 DNA is TGCGCCAGCAGCTTGGGAGGTATGGCCACTGAAGCTTTCTTT. The rearrangement joins TRBV5-1 to TRBJ1-1; D gene unclear. The length of the CDR3 is 14 residues. Trimming cost V 0 bases and J 4 bases, with 10 bases left between them. Germline-derived CDR1 and CDR2 are SGHRS and YFSETQ. The full variable domain, in which reference TRBV5-1 and TRBJ1-1 provide the parts outside the CDR3, is KAGVTQTPRYLIKTRGQQVTLSCSPISGHRSVSWYQQTPGQGLQFLFEYFSETQRNKGNFPGRFSGRQFSNSRSEMNVSTLELGDSALYLCASSLGGMATEAFFGQGTRLTVV.

The rearrangement links TRBV13 to TRBJ1-1, with D unresolved. Germline V gene data show CDR1 as PRHDT and CDR2 as FYEKMQ (reference sequence). This CDR3 is built from 11 residues. The V and J ends lost 0 bases and 10 bases respectively, with 6 bases between them. CDR3 amino acids: CASSLGPGAFF. In DNA, the CDR3 is TGTGCCAGCAGCTTAGGCCCGGGAGCTTTCTTT.

This clone came up a few times. The rearrangement uses TRBV19 and TRBJ2-2; 11 bases match TRBD2. J gave up 9 bases and V 5 bases, and 8 bases lay outside the gene matches. Germline assignment: CDR1 LNHDA and CDR2 SQIVND (reference sequence). This CDR3 spans 15 amino acids. The CDR3 loop is CASSPGTSGTRELFF. CDR3 nucleotides: TGTGCCAGTAGTCCCGGGACTAGCGGTACGAGGGAGCTGTTTTTT.

The gene calls are TRBV9 and TRBJ2-7; D is uncertain. The CDR3 runs 15 residues. Germline V CDR1 and CDR2: SGDLS, YYNGEE. V shed 0 bases and J shed 2 bases, with 12 bases lying between them. The CDR3 sequence is CASSVGPTDTYEQYF. The CDR3 DNA follows: TGTGCCAGCAGCGTAGGCCCCACAGATACCTACGAGCAGTACTTC.

This clone has a handful of counts. V is TRBV29-1 and J is TRBJ2-7; possibly TRBD1 for D (6 bases). The V gene's germline CDR1 is SQVTM and CDR2 ANQGSEA. The CDR3 spans 13 residues. V was pared by 7 bases and J by 0 bases, with 13 bases between. The chain's CDR3 is CSAEDRASYEQYF. The DNA of the CDR3 is TGCAGCGCTGAGGACAGAGCCTCCTACGAGCAGTACTTC.

With respect to this clone: Other DNA variants within this sample encode the same CDR3. The chain recombines TRBV4-1 with TRBJ1-5, with D maybe TRBD1 (5 bases). The ends were cut back, 1 base at V and 1 base at J, with 5 bases in the middle. This CDR3 contains 14 residues. The germline gives CDR1 MGHRA, CDR2 YSYEKL. CDR3 sequence: CASSQGGSNQPQHF. Written as DNA, the CDR3 is TGCGCCAGCAGCCAAGGGGGGAGCAATCAGCCCCAGCATTTT.

Here the CDR3 reads CATSRDRLTEAFF. CDR3 DNA sequence: TGTGCCACCAGCAGAGATAGGCTGACTGAAGCTTTCTTT. The chain couples TRBV15 to TRBJ1-1; D not resolved. CDR1 LNHNV and CDR2 YYDKDF come from the germline V gene (reference sequence). V lost 0 bases, J lost 5 bases, and 7 bases lay in between. This CDR3 comprises 13 residues.

This clone has only a few counts. J is TRBJ2-7 and V is TRBV7-2; possibly TRBD1 for D (5 bases). V lost 5 bases and J 5 bases, leaving 13 bases between the germline ends. CDR3 length: 13 residues. Germline V gene data show CDR1 as SGHTA and CDR2 as FQGNSA. CDR3 protein: CASSPGRVHEQYF. The CDR3 DNA reads as TGTGCCAGCAGCCCAGGCAGGGTCCACGAGCAGTACTTC.

The rearrangement joins TRBV28 to TRBJ2-5, with unresolved D. TRBJ2-7 matches the DNA end more closely, so the J call is doubtful. The CDR3 is 11 residues long. Per germline, CDR1 MDHEN and CDR2 SYDVKM. Written as DNA, the CDR3 is TGTGCCAGCAGTGCGAACGGCGAGCAGTACTTC. Its protein is CASSANGEQYF.

This clone qualifies as medium-sized. The chain carries TRBV4-2 and TRBJ2-1; either TRBD1 or TRBD2 may fit D (7 bases each). V was pared by 0 bases and J by 4 bases, with 13 bases between. This CDR3 has 16 amino acids. CDR1 is LGHNA, CDR2 YNFKEQ, per germline. The DNA for the CDR3 is TGTGCCAGCAGCCAAGAGGGGGGGACAGCTTACAATGAGCAGTTCTTC. Translating gives CASSQEGGTAYNEQFF.

This clone has just a few counts. The chain combines TRBV14 with TRBJ2-7; D unclear. V was shortened by 4 bases and J by 3 bases, with 7 bases between the two germline ends. Germline values: CDR1 SGHDN, CDR2 FVKESK. This CDR3 is 12 amino acids long. CDR3 residues: CASSPSNYEQYF. In DNA, the CDR3 is TGTGCCAGCAGCCCATCGAACTACGAGCAGTACTTC.

The J gene is TRBJ2-1, the V gene TRBV14; 8 bases match TRBD2. V shed 8 bases, J shed 4 bases, and the junction held 7 bases outside the gene matches. The CDR3 spans 14 residues. Germline V gives CDR1 SGHDN, CDR2 FVKESK. This CDR3 is CASQIAGLYNEQFF. The CDR3 nucleotides read TGTGCCAGCCAAATAGCGGGACTGTACAATGAGCAGTTCTTC.